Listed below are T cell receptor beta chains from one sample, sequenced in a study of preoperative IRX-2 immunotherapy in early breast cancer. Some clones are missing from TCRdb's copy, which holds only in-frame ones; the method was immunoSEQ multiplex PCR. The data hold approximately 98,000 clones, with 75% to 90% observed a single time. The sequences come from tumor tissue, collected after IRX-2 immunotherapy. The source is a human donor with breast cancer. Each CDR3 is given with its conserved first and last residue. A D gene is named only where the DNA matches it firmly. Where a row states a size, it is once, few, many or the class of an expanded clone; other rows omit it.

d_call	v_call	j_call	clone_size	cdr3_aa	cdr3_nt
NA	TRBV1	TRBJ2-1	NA	CASSHVGQSYNEQFF	TGCGCCAGCAGCCACGTAGGACAGTCCTACAATGAGCAGTTCTTC
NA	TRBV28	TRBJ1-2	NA	CASSLLNYGYTF	TGTGCCAGCAGCCTTCTAAACTATGGCTACACCTTC
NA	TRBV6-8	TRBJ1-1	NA	CASSSNGAPDTEAFF	TGTGCCAGCAGTTCGAACGGGGCCCCGGACACTGAAGCTTTCTTT
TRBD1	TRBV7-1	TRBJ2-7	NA	CASSTLTGEKGYEQYF	TGTGCCAGCAGCACCTTGACAGGGGAAAAGGGCTACGAGCAGTACTTC
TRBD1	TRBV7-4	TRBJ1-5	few	CASSSTGTGAYSNQPQHF	TGTGCCAGCAGCTCTACCGGGACAGGGGCGTATAGCAATCAGCCCCAGCATTTT
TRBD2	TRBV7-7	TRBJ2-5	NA	CASSSISGREETQYF	TGTGCCAGCAGCAGCATTAGCGGGAGGGAAGAGACCCAGTACTTC
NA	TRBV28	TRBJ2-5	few	CASRQIQETQYF	TGTGCCAGCAGACAGATCCAAGAGACCCAGTACTTC
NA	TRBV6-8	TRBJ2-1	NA	CASRESSYNEQFF	TGTGCCAGCAGGGAGAGCTCCTACAATGAGCAGTTCTTC
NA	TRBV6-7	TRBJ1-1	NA	CASITGGSDTEAFF	TGTGCCAGTATAACCGGAGGGTCCGACACTGAAGCTTTCTTT
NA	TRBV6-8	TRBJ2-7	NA	CASGPGPLKRYF	TGTGCCAGCGGGCCGGGACCCCTTAAGCGGTACTTC
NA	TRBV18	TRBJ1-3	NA	CASSSTTGRRGNTIYF	TGTGCCAGCTCATCCACGACTGGAAGAAGAGGAAACACCATATATTTT
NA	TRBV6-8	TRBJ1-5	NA	CASRKGGLGQPQHF	TGTGCCAGCAGAAAAGGGGGTCTGGGCCAGCCCCAGCATTTT
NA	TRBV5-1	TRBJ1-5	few	CASSLDSYSNQPQHF	TGCGCCAGCAGCTTGGACAGCTATAGCAATCAGCCCCAGCATTTT
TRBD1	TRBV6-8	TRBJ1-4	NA	CASSLDRGVEKLFF	TGTGCCAGCAGCCTTGACAGGGGGGTTGAAAAACTGTTTTTT
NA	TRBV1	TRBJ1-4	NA	CASSQEFVRTNEKLFF	TGCGCCAGCAGCCAAGAGTTTGTCAGAACTAATGAAAAACTGTTTTTT
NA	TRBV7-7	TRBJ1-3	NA	CASSLGSGSGNTIYF	TGTGCCAGCAGCTTGGGTTCAGGGTCCGGAAACACCATATATTTT